A selection of T cell receptor beta chains follows, all from one sample in a study of PD-1 blockade in mismatch repair-deficient tumors. The data were produced by immunoSEQ multiplex PCR, yet TCRdb's version contains in-frame clones alone and is incomplete. The sample lists 40,000 to 60,000 clones; over 65% were seen once. The material sequenced was peripheral blood, taken 4 weeks after starting pembrolizumab. All receptors come from an adult with mismatch repair-deficient cancer. The CDR3 runs from the conserved cysteine through the conserved F or W. Each record gives: clone size, V gene, J gene, D gene, CDR3 DNA, CDR3 protein. D genes are given only for firm matches. The listing skips clone size in some rows; elsewhere it reads once, few, many or a size class.

few	TRBV5-1	TRBJ2-2	.	TGCGCCAGCAGCTTGACGGGAGAGGTCACCGGGGAGCTGTTTTTT	CASSLTGEVTGELFF
many	TRBV27	TRBJ2-1	.	TGTGCCAGCAGTCTAGGGGGCAATGAGCAGTTCTTC	CASSLGGNEQFF
.	TRBV7-6	TRBJ2-6	.	TGTGCCAGCAGCTCTTACCCGGGACAATTCGTCTCTGGGGCCAACGTCCTGACTTTC	CASSSYPGQFVSGANVLTF
.	TRBV9	TRBJ2-3	TRBD2	TGTGCCAGCAGCGTAGCGTCGGGAGGGCCTTTTGGCGATAGTACGCAGTATTTT	CASSVASGGPFGDSTQYF
few	TRBV4-1	TRBJ1-1	.	TGCGCCAGCAGCCAAGCTATTCTCCAGAACACTGAAGCTTTCTTT	CASSQAILQNTEAFF
.	TRBV6-5	TRBJ1-3	.	TGTGCCAGCAGTTACGGCGTGGGAGCCTCTGGAAACACCATATATTTT	CASSYGVGASGNTIYF
.	TRBV7-8	TRBJ2-1	TRBD2	TGTGCCAGCAGCTTATCTGGGACTAGATCCTACAATGAGCAGTTCTTC	CASSLSGTRSYNEQFF
.	TRBV6-5	TRBJ2-2	TRBD2	TGTGCCAGCAGTTCATTCGCGGGAGCCGGTACCGGGGAGCTGTTTTTT	CASSSFAGAGTGELFF
.	TRBV7-9	TRBJ1-2	TRBD1	TGTGCCAGCAGCGTAATAAAGCCGGGACAGGGCGTCTATGGCTACACCTTC	CASSVIKPGQGVYGYTF
.	TRBV2	TRBJ2-1	.	TGTGCCTGGCCAGGTGTTGGAAATGAGCAGTTCTTC	CAWPGVGNEQFF
.	TRBV6-6	TRBJ1-1	.	TGTGCCAGCAGCCAAGGCACTGAAGCTTTCTTT	CASSQGTEAFF
once	TRBV7-8	TRBJ2-2	.	TGTGCCAGCAGCTTCGACGGGTACACCGGGGAGCTGTTTTTT	CASSFDGYTGELFF
few	TRBV7-3	TRBJ2-1	TRBD2	TGTGCCAGCAGCTTGTCAAGAGGGGGACTAGCGGACAATGAGCAGTTCTTC	CASSLSRGGLADNEQFF
.	TRBV29-1	TRBJ2-3	.	TGCAGCGCCTCTCAAGGGGGGACAGATACGCAGTATTTT	CSASQGGTDTQYF
few	TRBV5-6	TRBJ2-7	.	TGTGCCAGCAGCTCTGGTTTAGTCAGGAGGGGGCAGTACTTC	CASSSGLVRRGQYF
.	TRBV6-5	TRBJ1-1	.	TGTGCCAGCACCGAGAGGGGGGTGGAGACTGAAGCTTTCTTT	CASTERGVETEAFF
.	TRBV18	TRBJ2-6	.	TGTGCCAGCTCCCCTCCAAAGTCTGGGGCCAACGTCCTGACTTTC	CASSPPKSGANVLTF
.	TRBV6-5	TRBJ2-1	.	TGTGCCAGCAGTTACCTCAATGAGCAGTTCTTC	CASSYLNEQFF
.	TRBV7-9	TRBJ1-2	.	TGTGCCAGCAGCTTAGATGACAACTATGGCTACACCTTC	CASSLDDNYGYTF
medium-sized	TRBV29-1	TRBJ2-1	TRBD2	TGCAGCGGGATAGCGGGAAATGAGCAGTTCTTC	CSGIAGNEQFF
.	TRBV13	TRBJ2-1	TRBD2	TGTGCCAGCAGCAATCTAGCGGGAGGGCCGGGGAATGAGCAGTTCTTC	CASSNLAGGPGNEQFF
.	TRBV5-1	TRBJ2-1	.	TGCGCCAGCAGCTTGGCGGGAGCTAACAATGAGCAGTTCTTC	CASSLAGANNEQFF
.	TRBV14	TRBJ2-1	.	TGTGCCAGCAGCCAGACGACAGGAGGCAATGAGCAGTTCTTC	CASSQTTGGNEQFF
once	TRBV5-4	TRBJ2-7	TRBD1	TGTGCCATCCACCGACAGGGGGCGGTTCCCCACGAGCAGTACTTC	CAIHRQGAVPHEQYF
few	TRBV9	TRBJ2-2	.	TGTGCCAGCAGCGCGACAGTAACCGGGGAGCTGTTTTTT	CASSATVTGELFF
.	TRBV11-2	TRBJ1-5	.	TGTGCCAGCAGCCAAAGGGTCGATCAGCCCCAGCATTTT	CASSQRVDQPQHF
.	TRBV25-1	TRBJ1-2	.	TGTGCCAGCAGTGACTCAGGGGCGGGTTACACCTTC	CASSDSGAGYTF
.	TRBV7-9	TRBJ2-7	.	TGTGCCAGCAGCTCGTCCGGGACCTACGAGCAGTACTTC	CASSSSGTYEQYF
.	TRBV19	TRBJ1-1	.	TGTGCCAGTGAAAGCAGGGACTTGAACACTGAAGCTTTCTTT	CASESRDLNTEAFF
.	TRBV6-5	TRBJ2-5	.	TGTGCCAGCAGTTGGGGGGAAAAAGAGACCCAGTACTTC	CASSWGEKETQYF
.	TRBV5-1	TRBJ1-2	.	TGCGCCAGCAGCTCGGGAGCTAACTATGGCTACACCTTC	CASSSGANYGYTF
.	TRBV10-2	TRBJ1-1	.	TGCGCCAGCAGTGAGTCGTCAGTTAACACTGAAGCTTTCTTT	CASSESSVNTEAFF
.	TRBV19	TRBJ2-2	.	TGTGCCAGTAGGGGCTTGGCAGGGCCCGGGGAGCTGTTTTTT	CASRGLAGPGELFF
.	TRBV7-6	TRBJ2-7	TRBD2	TGTGCCAGCAGCTCTAGCGGACCCCTCGAGCAGTACTTC	CASSSSGPLEQYF
.	TRBV25-1	TRBJ2-1	TRBD1	TGTGCCAGTTCCGGGGACAGGGGTATGGATGAGCAGTTCTTC	CASSGDRGMDEQFF
.	TRBV4-1	TRBJ1-5	TRBD1	TGCGCCAGCAGCCAAGTCCCCAGGGGGGGGAGTGGCAATCAGCCCCAGCATTTT	CASSQVPRGGSGNQPQHF